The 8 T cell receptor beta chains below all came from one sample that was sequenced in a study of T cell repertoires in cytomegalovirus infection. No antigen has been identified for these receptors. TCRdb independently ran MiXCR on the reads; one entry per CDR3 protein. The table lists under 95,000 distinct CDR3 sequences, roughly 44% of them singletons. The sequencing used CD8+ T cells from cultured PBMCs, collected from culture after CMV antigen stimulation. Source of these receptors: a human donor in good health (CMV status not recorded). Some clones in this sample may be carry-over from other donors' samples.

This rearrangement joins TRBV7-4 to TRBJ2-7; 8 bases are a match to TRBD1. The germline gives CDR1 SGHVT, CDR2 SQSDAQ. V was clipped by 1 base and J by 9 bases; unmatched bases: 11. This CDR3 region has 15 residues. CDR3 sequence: CASSLGAGGGPGQYF. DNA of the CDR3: TGTGCCAGCAGCTTAGGGGCAGGGGGCGGCCCCGGGCAGTACTTC. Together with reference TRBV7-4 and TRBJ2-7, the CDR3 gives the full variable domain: GAGVSQSPRYKVAKRGRDVALRCDSISGHVTLYWYRQTLGQGSEVLTYSQSDAQRDKSGRPSGRFSAERPERSVSTLKIQRTEQGDSAVYLCASSLGAGGGPGQYFGPGTRLTVT.

The CDR3 region has the DNA TGTGCCAGCAGCGTAGCCACTGGTTCCTACGAGCAGTACTTC. Its translation: CASSVATGSYEQYF. The rearrangement joins TRBV9 to TRBJ2-7; D gene unclear. This CDR3 region has 14 residues. Deletions cut 0 bases from V and 1 base from J, with 8 bases between. Germline V gene lookup returns CDR1 SGDLS and CDR2 YYNGEE.

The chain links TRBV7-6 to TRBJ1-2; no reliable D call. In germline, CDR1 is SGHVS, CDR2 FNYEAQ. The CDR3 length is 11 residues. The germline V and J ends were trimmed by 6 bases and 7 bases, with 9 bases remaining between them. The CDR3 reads CASSSGSGYTF. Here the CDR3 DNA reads TGTGCCAGCAGTTCGGGGAGTGGCTACACCTTC. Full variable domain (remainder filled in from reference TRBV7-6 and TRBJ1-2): GAGVSQSPRYKVTKRGQDVALRCDPISGHVSLYWYRQALGQGPEFLTYFNYEAQQDKSGLPNDRFSAERPEGSISTLTIQRTEQRDSAMYRCASSSGSGYTFGSGTRLTVV.

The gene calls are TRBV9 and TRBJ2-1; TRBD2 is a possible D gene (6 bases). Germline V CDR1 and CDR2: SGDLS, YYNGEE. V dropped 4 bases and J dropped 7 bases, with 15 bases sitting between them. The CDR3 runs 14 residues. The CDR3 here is CASSTRSSVNEQFF. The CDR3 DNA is TGTGCCAGCAGCACCCGCTCTAGCGTAAATGAGCAGTTCTTC.

As DNA, the CDR3 is TGTGCCAGCAGCCGGACGAGGGATTTCTCTGGCTACACCTTC. Translated: CASSRTRDFSGYTF. This chain joins TRBV4-2 and TRBJ1-2; D not resolved. Germline-derived CDR1 and CDR2 are LGHNA and YNFKEQ. The CDR3 covers 14 residues. V was clipped by 4 bases and J by 7 bases, with 16 bases between them.

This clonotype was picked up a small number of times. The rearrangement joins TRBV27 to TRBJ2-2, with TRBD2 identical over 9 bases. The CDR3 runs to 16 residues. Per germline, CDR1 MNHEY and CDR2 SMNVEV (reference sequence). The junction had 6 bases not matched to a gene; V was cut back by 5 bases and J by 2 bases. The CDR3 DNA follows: TGTGCCAGCAGTCCCGATAGCGGGGGAAACACCGGGGAGCTGTTTTTT. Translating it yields CASSPDSGGNTGELFF.

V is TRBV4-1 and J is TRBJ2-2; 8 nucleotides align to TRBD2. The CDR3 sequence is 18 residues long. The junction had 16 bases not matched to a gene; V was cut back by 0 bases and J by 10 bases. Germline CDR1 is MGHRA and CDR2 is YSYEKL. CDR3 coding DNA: TGCGCCAGCAGCCAAGATCCCCAAGATTTAGCGGGATTGATGGAGCTGTTTTTT. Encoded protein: CASSQDPQDLAGLMELFF.

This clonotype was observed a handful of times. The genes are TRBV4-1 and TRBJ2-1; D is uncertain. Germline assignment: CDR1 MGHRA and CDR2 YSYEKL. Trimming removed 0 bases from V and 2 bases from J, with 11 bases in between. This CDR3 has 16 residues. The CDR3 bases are TGCGCCAGCAGCCAAGATCCTCTCAACACCTACAATGAGCAGTTCTTC. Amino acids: CASSQDPLNTYNEQFF.